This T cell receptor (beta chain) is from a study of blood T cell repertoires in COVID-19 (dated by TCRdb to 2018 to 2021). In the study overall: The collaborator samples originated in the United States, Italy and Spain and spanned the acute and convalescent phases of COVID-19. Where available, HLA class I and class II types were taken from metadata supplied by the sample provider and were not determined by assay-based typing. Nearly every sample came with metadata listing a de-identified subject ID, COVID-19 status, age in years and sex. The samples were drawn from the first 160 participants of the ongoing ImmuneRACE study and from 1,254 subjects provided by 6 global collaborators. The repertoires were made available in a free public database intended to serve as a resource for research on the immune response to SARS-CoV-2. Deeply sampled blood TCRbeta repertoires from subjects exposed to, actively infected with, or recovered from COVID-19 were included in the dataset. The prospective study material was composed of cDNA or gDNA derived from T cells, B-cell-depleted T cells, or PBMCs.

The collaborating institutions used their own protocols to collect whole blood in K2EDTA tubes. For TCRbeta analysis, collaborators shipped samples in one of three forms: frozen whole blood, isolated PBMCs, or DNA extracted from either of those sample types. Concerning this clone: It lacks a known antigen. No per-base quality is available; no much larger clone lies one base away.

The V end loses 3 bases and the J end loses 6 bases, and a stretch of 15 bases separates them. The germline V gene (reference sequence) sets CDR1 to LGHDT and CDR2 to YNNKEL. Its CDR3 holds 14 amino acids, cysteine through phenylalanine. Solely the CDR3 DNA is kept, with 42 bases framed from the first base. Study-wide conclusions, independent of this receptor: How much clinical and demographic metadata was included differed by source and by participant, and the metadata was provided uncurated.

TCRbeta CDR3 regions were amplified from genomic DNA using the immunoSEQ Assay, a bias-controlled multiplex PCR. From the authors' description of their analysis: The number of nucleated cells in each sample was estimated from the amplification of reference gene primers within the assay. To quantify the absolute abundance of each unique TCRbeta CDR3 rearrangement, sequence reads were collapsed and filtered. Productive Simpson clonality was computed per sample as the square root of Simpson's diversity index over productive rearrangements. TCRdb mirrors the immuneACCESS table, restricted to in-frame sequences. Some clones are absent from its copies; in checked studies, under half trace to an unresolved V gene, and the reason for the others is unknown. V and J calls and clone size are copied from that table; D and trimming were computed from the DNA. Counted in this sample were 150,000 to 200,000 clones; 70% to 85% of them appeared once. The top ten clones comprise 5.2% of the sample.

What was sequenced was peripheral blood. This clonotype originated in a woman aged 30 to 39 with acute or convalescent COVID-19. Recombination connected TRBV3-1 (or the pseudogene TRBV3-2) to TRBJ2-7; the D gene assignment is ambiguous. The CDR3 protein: CASSHVSGSGEQYF. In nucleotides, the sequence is TGTGCCAGCAGCCACGTCTCCGGGTCTGGCGAGCAGTACTTC.